The clone carrying this T cell receptor beta chain was counted only a few times. CDR3 length: 15 amino acids. Germline CDR1 reads MGHDK; CDR2 reads SYGVNS. The V gene end was trimmed by 5 bases and the J gene end by 2 bases; junction bases not matched to a gene: 5. The sample is drawn from a study of blood T cell repertoires in COVID-19. Study in general: T cells, B-cell-depleted T cells, or PBMCs supplied cDNA or gDNA.

Participant age was about 18 to 95 years, and participants resided in approximately 25 US areas. Method: immunoSEQ multiplex PCR; TCRdb's copy keeps in-frame clones and lacks some. The sample lists under 300,000 clones, 80% to 90% occurring once. The clonotype was recovered from a woman in her forties who had been exposed to COVID-19. Sequenced material: PBMCs or T cells enriched from blood (not recorded which). The chain links TRBV25-1 to TRBJ1-4, with 7 bases lining up with TRBD1. In DNA, the CDR3 is TGTGCCAGCAGTAGGGGGCTGGCGACTAATGAAAAACTGTTTTTT. It codes for CASSRGLATNEKLFF.